This entry describes one T cell receptor beta chain. Its antigen remains unknown. Molecular-barcoded quantitative 5'-RACE produced these TCR beta libraries. Via MiXCR, TCRdb re-called the 5' RACE reads, giving one row per CDR3 protein. The table lists about 90,000 distinct CDR3 sequences, roughly 8.8% of them singletons, with approximately 29% in the top ten. This sample was included in a study of CD8 T cells in ankylosing spondylitis. Overall study findings and caveats: A TCR beta motif of about eight highly homologous variants seemed to mark ankylosing spondylitis blood.

The sequenced sample consisted of blood, either unsorted or a sorted T cell fraction (not recorded which). This sequence originates from a male donor with ankylosing spondylitis.

CDR3 amino acids: CAWSVGRNTEAFF. Here the CDR3 DNA reads TGTGCCTGGAGTGTCGGCAGGAACACTGAAGCTTTCTTT. This chain connects TRBV30 to TRBJ1-1; D is unresolved. V shed 0 bases and J shed 1 base, with 6 bases lying between them. The CDR3 length is 13 residues. Germline assignment: CDR1 GTSNPN and CDR2 SVGIG (reference sequence).